This paragraph covers one TCR beta chain sequence. These data originate in a study of T cell changes during pregnancy in multiple sclerosis. The repertoire was sequenced with immunoSEQ multiplex PCR; TCRdb's copy has only in-frame clones and lacks some. This sample yields some 28,000 clones, of which 80% to 95% are seen a single time; under 8% belongs to the top ten. This specimen was CD8+ T cells from peripheral blood mononuclear cells, taken before pregnancy. The TCR was taken from a female donor with multiple sclerosis, enrolled in a pregnancy study.

CDR3 sequence reads: CSVWLAEITDTQYF. The CDR3 region has the DNA TGCAGCGTTTGGCTAGCGGAGATCACAGATACGCAGTATTTT. The V call is TRBV29-1, the J call TRBJ2-3, with 7 nucleotides matching TRBD2. V dropped 5 bases and J dropped 2; count of bases not matched to a gene: 7. The CDR3 has 14 amino acids. The germline CDR1 and CDR2 sequences are SQVTM and ANQGSEA.